The 4 T cell receptor beta chains presented below share a single source sample, sequenced in a study of T cell responses to AZD1222 COVID-19 vaccine. Generated by immunoSEQ multiplex PCR, the TCRdb table keeps only in-frame clones and is missing some. The profile covers about 78,000 clones, with around 90% appearing a single time and 24% taken by the ten largest. This specimen consisted of peripheral blood, obtained on day 0 of AZD1222 vaccination. These TCRs come from an adult in good health.

The chain links TRBV10-3 to TRBJ2-2; D remains ambiguous. Between the trimmed V and J ends, which lost 4 bases and 0 bases, there was a span of 3 bases. The CDR3 runs 13 residues. Germline V gene sequence: CDR1 ENHRY, CDR2 SYGVKD. The CDR3 DNA reads as TGTGCCATCAGTGGAGCGAACACCGGGGAGCTGTTTTTT. It specifies CAISGANTGELFF.

The chain carries TRBV11-3 and TRBJ2-1; no clear D. This CDR3 spans 13 amino acids. Germline CDR1 and CDR2: SGHNT and YENEEA. Deletions cut 1 base from V and 3 bases from J, with 4 bases between. CDR3: CASSLAFYNEQFF. In DNA form, the CDR3 reads TGTGCCAGCAGCTTAGCTTTCTACAATGAGCAGTTCTTC.

The chain links TRBV7-2 to TRBJ1-6; D is perhaps TRBD1 (5 bases). The CDR3 sequence is 13 residues long. Looked up from germline, CDR1 is SGHTA and CDR2 is FQGNSA. V lost 6 bases, J lost 9 bases, and 12 bases lay in between. CDR3 DNA: TGTGCCAGCAGGGGAGTACAGGTTTCACCCCTCCACTTT. Protein sequence: CASRGVQVSPLHF.

The chain has TRBV6-2 or TRBV6-3 and TRBJ1-6; D unresolved. CDR1 is MNHEY and CDR2 is SVGEGT in the germline V gene. The germline V and J ends were trimmed by 6 bases and 10 bases, with 25 bases remaining between them. CDR3 size: 17 residues. Here the CDR3 reads CASSRHFSTTQMSPLHF. DNA of the CDR3: TGTGCCAGCAGCCGCCACTTCTCAACTACCCAGATGTCACCCCTCCACTTT.